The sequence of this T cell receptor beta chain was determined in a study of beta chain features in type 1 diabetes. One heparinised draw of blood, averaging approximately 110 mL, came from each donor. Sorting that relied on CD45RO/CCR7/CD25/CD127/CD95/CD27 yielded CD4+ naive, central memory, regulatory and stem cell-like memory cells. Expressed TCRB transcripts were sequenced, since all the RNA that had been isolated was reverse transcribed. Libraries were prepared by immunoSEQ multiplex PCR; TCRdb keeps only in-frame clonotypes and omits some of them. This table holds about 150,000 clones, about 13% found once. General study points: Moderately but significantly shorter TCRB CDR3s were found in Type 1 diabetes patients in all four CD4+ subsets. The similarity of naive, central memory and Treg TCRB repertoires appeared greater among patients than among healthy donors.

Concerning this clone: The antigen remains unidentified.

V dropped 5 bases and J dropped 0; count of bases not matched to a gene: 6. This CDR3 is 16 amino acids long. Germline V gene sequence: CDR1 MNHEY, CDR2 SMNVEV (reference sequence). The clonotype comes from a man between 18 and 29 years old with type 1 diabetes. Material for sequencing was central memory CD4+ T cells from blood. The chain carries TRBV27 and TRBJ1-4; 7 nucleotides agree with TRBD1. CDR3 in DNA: TGTGCCAGCAGTCCCTGGGACAGTGCAACTAATGAAAAACTGTTTTTT. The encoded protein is CASSPWDSATNEKLFF.